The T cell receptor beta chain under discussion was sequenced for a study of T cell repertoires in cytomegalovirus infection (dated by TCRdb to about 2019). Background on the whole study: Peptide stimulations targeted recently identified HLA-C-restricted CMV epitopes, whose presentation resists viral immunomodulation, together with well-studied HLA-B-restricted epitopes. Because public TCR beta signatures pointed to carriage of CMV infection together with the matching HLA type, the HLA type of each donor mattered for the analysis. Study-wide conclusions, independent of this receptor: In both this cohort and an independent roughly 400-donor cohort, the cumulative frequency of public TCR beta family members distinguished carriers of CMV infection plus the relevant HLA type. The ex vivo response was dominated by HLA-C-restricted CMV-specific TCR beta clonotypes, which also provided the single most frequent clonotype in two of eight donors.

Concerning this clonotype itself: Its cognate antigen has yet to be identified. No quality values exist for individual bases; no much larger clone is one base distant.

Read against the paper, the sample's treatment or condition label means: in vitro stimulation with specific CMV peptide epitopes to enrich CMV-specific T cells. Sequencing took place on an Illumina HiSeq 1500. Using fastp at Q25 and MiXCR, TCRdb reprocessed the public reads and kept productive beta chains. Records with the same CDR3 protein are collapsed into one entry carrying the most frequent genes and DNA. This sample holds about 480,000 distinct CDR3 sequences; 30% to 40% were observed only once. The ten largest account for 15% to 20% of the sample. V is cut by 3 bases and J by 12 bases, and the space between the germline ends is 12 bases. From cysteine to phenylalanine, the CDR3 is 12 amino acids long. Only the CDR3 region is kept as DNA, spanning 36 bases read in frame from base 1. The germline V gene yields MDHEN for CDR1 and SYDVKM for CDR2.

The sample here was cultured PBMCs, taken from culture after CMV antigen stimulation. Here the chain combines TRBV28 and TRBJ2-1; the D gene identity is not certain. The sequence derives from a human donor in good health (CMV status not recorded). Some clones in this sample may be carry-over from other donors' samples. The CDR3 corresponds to CASSFNPERQFF. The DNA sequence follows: TGTGCCAGCAGTTTCAACCCAGAAAGGCAGTTCTTC.